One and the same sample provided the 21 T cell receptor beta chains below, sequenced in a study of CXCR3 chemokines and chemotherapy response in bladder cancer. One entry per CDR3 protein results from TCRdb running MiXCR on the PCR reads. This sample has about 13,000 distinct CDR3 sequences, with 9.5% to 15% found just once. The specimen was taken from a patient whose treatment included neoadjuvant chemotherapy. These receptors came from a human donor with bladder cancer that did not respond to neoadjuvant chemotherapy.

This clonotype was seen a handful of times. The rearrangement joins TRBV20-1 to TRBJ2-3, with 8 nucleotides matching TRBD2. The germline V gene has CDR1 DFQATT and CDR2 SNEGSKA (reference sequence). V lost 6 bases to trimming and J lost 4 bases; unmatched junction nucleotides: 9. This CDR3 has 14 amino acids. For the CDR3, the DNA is TGCAGTGCCCCCCAGCGCGGGGGGCCAGATACGCAGTATTTT. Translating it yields CSAPQRGGPDTQYF.

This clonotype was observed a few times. CDR3 sequence reads: CSARARGVGAFF. The CDR3 region has the DNA TGCAGTGCTAGAGCCAGGGGAGTGGGAGCTTTCTTT. The rearrangement links TRBV20-1 to TRBJ1-1; D is perhaps TRBD1 (6 bases). The CDR3 spans 12 residues. Trimming left V 1 base short and J 10 bases short, with 13 bases between. The germline gives CDR1 DFQATT, CDR2 SNEGSKA (reference sequence).

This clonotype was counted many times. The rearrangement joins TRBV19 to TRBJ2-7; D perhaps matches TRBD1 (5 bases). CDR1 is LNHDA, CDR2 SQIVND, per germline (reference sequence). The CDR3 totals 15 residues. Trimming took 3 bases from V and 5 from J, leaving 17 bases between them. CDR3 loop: CASSMGQGQSNEQYF. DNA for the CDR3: TGTGCCAGTAGTATGGGTCAGGGTCAGTCCAACGAGCAGTACTTC. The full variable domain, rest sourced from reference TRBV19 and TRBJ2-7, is DGGITQSPKYLFRKEGQNVTLSCEQNLNHDAMYWYRQDPGQGLRLIYYSQIVNDFQKGDIAEGYSVSREKKESFPLTVTSAQKNPTAFYLCASSMGQGQSNEQYFGPGTRLTVT.

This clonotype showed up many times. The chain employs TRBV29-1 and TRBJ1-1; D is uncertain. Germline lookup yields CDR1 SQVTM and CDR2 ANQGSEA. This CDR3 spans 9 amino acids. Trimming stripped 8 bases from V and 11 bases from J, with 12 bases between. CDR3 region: CSSRGEAFF. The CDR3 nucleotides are TGCAGCTCACGCGGGGAGGCTTTCTTT.

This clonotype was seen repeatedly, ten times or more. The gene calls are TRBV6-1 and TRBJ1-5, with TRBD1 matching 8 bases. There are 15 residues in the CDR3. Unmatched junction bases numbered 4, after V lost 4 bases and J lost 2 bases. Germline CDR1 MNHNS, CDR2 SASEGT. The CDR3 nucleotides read TGTGCCAGCAGTGGGGTGACAGGGGGCAATCAGCCCCAGCATTTT. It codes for CASSGVTGGNQPQHF.

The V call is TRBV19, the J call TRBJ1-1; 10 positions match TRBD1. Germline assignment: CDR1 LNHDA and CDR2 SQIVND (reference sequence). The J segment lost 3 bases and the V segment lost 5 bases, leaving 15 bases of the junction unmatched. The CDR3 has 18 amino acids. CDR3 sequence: CASSPGDRGAKMDTEAFF. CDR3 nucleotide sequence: TGTGCCAGTAGTCCCGGGGACAGGGGAGCGAAAATGGACACTGAAGCTTTCTTT.

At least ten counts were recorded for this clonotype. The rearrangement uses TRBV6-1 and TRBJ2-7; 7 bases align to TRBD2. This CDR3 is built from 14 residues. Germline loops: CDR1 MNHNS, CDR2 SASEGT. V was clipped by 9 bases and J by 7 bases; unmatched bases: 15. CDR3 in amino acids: CARGGGGGLYEQYF. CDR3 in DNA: TGTGCCAGGGGGGGGGGTGGCGGCTTGTATGAGCAGTACTTC.

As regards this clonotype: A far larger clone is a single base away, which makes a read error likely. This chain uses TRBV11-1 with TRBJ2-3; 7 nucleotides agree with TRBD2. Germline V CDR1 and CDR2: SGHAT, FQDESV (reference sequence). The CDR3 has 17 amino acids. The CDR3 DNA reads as TGTGCCAGCTGCTTAGGGGAGGGCTATTACAGCACAGATACGCAGTATTTT. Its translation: CASCLGEGYYSTDTQYF.

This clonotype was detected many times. The CDR3 spells CASSLYGGHGYTF. CDR3 coding DNA: TGTGCCAGCAGTTTATATGGGGGGCATGGCTACACCTTC. The V and J genes are TRBV27 and TRBJ1-2; tentative D call: TRBD1 (6 bases). CDR1 and CDR2 (germline): MNHEY, SMNVEV (reference sequence). V was shortened by 1 base and J by 6 bases, with 9 bases between the two germline ends. The CDR3 spans 13 residues.

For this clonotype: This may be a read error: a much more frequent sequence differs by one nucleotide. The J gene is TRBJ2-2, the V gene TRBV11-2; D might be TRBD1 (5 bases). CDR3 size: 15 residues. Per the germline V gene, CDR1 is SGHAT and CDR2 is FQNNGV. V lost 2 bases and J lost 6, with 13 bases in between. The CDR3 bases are TGTGCCAGCAGCTTAACGCAGGGCGATGCCGGGGAGCTGTTTTTT. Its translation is CASSLTQGDAGELFF.

The chain's CDR3 is CATSRGPTGYNEQFF. For the CDR3, the DNA is TGTGCCACCAGCAGAGGACCGACAGGTTACAATGAGCAGTTCTTC. The chain carries TRBV15 and TRBJ2-1; tentative D call: TRBD1 (6 bases). V was clipped by 1 base and J by 4 bases, with 11 bases between them. Per the germline V gene, CDR1 is LNHNV and CDR2 is YYDKDF (reference sequence). The CDR3 is made up of 15 amino acids.

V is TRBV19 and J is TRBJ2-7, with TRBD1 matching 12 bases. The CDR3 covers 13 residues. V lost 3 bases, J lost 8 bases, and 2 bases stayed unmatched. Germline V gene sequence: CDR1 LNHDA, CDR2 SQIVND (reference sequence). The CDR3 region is CASSIGTGGQQYF. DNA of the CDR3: TGTGCCAGTAGTATTGGGACAGGGGGCCAGCAGTACTTC.

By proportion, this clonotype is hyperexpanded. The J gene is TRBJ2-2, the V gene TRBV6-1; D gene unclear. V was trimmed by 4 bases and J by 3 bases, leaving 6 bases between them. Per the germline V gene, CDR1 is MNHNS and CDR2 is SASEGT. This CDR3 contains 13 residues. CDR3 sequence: CASSGRYTGELFF. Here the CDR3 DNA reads TGTGCCAGCAGTGGACGGTACACCGGGGAGCTGTTTTTT.

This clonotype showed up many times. This CDR3 is CASSIGGGLYEQYF. The CDR3 DNA follows: TGTGCCAGTAGTATAGGGGGGGGGTTATACGAGCAGTACTTC. J is TRBJ2-7 and V is TRBV19; 7 positions match TRBD2. This CDR3 has 14 residues. CDR1 is LNHDA and CDR2 is SQIVND in the germline V gene (reference sequence). J was trimmed by 4 bases and V by 1 base; bases with no gene match: 4.

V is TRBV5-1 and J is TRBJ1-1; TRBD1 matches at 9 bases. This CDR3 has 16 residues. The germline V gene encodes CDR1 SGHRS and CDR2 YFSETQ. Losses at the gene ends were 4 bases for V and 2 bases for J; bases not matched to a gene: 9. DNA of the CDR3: TGCGCCAGCAGCCAACTTACGGGACAGGGAAACACTGAAGCTTTCTTT. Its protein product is CASSQLTGQGNTEAFF. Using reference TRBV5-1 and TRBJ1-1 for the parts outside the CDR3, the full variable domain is KAGVTQTPRYLIKTRGQQVTLSCSPISGHRSVSWYQQTPGQGLQFLFEYFSETQRNKGNFPGRFSGRQFSNSRSEMNVSTLELGDSALYLCASSQLTGQGNTEAFFGQGTRLTVV.

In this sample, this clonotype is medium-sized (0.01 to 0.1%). The CDR3 loop reads CASKIQVLANYGYTF. The CDR3, as DNA: TGTGCCAGCAAGATACAGGTTTTAGCTAACTATGGCTACACCTTC. The chain joins TRBV6-1 to TRBJ1-2; TRBD1 might be the D (5 bases). V lost 7 bases and J 0 bases, leaving 15 bases between the germline ends. The CDR3 is made up of 15 amino acids. The germline CDR1 and CDR2 sequences are MNHNS and SASEGT.

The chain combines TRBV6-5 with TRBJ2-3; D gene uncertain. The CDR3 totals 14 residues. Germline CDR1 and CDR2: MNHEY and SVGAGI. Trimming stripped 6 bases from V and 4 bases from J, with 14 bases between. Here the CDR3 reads CASSPIYGADTQYF. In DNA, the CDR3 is TGTGCCAGCAGCCCGATTTACGGCGCAGATACGCAGTATTTT.

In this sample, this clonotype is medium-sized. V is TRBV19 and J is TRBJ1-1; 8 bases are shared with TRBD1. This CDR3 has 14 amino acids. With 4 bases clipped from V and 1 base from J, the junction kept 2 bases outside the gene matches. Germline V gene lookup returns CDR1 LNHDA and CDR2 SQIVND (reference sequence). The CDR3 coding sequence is TGTGCCAGTAGTACCGACAGGGGGAACACTGAAGCTTTCTTT. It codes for CASSTDRGNTEAFF.

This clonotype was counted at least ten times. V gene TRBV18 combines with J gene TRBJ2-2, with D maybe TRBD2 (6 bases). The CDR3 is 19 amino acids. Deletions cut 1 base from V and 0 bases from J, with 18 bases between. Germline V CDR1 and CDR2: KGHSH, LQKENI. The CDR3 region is CASSPRGGETITNTGELFF. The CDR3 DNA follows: TGTGCCAGCTCACCACGGGGCGGGGAGACGATAACGAACACCGGGGAGCTGTTTTTT.

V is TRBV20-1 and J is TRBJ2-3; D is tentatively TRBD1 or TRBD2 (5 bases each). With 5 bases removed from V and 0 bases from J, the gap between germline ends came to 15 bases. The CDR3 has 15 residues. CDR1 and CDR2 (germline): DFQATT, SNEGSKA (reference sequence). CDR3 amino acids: CSAEGSEPSTDTQYF. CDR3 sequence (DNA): TGCAGTGCTGAGGGGTCCGAACCTAGCACAGATACGCAGTATTTT.

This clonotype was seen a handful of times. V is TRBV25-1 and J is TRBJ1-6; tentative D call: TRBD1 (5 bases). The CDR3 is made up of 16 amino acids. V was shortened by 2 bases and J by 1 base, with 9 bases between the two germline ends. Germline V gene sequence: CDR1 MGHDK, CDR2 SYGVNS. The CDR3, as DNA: TGTGCCAGCAGTGAAAGGGCAGGGTCCTATAATTCACCCCTCCACTTT. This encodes CASSERAGSYNSPLHF.